This is a list of T cell receptor beta chains from one sample in a study of PD-1 blockade in classical Hodgkin lymphoma. Sequencing used immunoSEQ multiplex PCR; TCRdb keeps in-frame clones, though not all of them. Among about 30,000 clones listed, less than 80% were seen once. Sequenced here: peripheral blood mononuclear cells (PBMCs), sampled before the second cycle of nivolumab. These receptors originate from a human donor with classical Hodgkin lymphoma. The CDR3 runs from the conserved cysteine through the conserved F or W. D genes are given only for firm matches. Rows may omit the clone size; those that give it use once, few, many or a size class.

d_gene	len	v_gene	abundance	j_gene	CDR3nt	CDR3aa
NA	13	TRBV11-2	NA	TRBJ2-1	TGTGCCAGCAGCTTAGCGCCGGGCGATGAGCAGTTCTTC	CASSLAPGDEQFF
NA	18	TRBV5-6	NA	TRBJ1-5	TGTGCCAGCAGCTTGGCTTTCGAAGGGGCCCCATTACGTCAGCCCCAGCATTTT	CASSLAFEGAPLRQPQHF
NA	12	TRBV7-9	NA	TRBJ2-1	TGTGCCAGCAGCTCCGGGGTGGCGGGGACATTCTTC	CASSSGVAGTFF
NA	16	TRBV6-1	medium-sized	TRBJ1-2	TGTGCCAGCAGTGAAACGTGGAAAGGGTTGGACTATGGCTACACCTTC	CASSETWKGLDYGYTF
NA	14	TRBV4-1	once	TRBJ1-1	TGCGCCAGCAGCCGAGTACAGGGAAACACTGAAGCTTTCTTT	CASSRVQGNTEAFF
NA	13	TRBV7-8	NA	TRBJ2-5	TGTGCCAGCAGCTTAGGGGCCAGAGAGACCCAGTACTTC	CASSLGARETQYF
NA	13	TRBV7-9	NA	TRBJ1-1	TGTGCCAGCAGCTTAACGGAGAACACTGAAGCTTTCTTT	CASSLTENTEAFF
TRBD1	14	TRBV11-2	NA	TRBJ2-1	TGTGCCAGCAAAACAGGGGGCCCGGGCAATGAGCAGTTCTTC	CASKTGGPGNEQFF
TRBD1	16	TRBV18	NA	TRBJ1-5	TGTGCCAGCTCACGGGGACAGGGGGGCCCAATCAGCCCCCAGCATTTT	CASSRGQGGPISPQHF
NA	14	TRBV6-6	NA	TRBJ2-7	TGTGCCAGCAGTTACTTTGGGGGCGCCTACGAGCAGTACTTC	CASSYFGGAYEQYF
NA	15	TRBV5-4	NA	TRBJ1-2	TGTGCCAGCAACCTCCCCGGGGTAATCGACTATGGCTACACCTTC	CASNLPGVIDYGYTF
NA	15	TRBV27	NA	TRBJ2-1	TGTGCCAGCAGTTTAGATCCGTATGTTTTCAATGAGCAGTTCTTC	CASSLDPYVFNEQFF
TRBD1	15	TRBV5-5	NA	TRBJ2-7	TGTGCCAGCAGCACACAGGGGGCGAGGATTGGCGAGCAGTACTTC	CASSTQGARIGEQYF
NA	15	TRBV7-2	NA	TRBJ2-3	TGTGCCAGCAGCTTGAAGGGGGGGAGCACAGATACGCAGTATTTT	CASSLKGGSTDTQYF
NA	13	TRBV5-1	NA	TRBJ2-7	TGCGCCAGCAGCTTGGAAGGGGTTAACGAGCAGTACTTC	CASSLEGVNEQYF
TRBD2	19	TRBV7-8	NA	TRBJ2-5	TGTGCCAGCAGCTGGACCCCCCGTGTGCTAGCGGGGGAACAAGAGACCCAGTACTTC	CASSWTPRVLAGEQETQYF
TRBD1	15	TRBV9	NA	TRBJ2-7	TGTGCCAGCAGCGTAGGGGACAGGGGATCCTACGAGCAGTACTTC	CASSVGDRGSYEQYF
NA	16	TRBV7-6	NA	TRBJ2-2	TGTGCCAGCAGCCACCTAGACAGGGAGGACACCGGGGAGCTGTTTTTT	CASSHLDREDTGELFF
NA	15	TRBV7-2	NA	TRBJ2-3	TGTGCCAGCAGCTCACTCAGGGGGGGCACAGATACGCAGTATTTT	CASSSLRGGTDTQYF
NA	16	TRBV7-8	NA	TRBJ2-3	TGTGCCAGCAGCCCCCAACCCCCCGGACTCACAGATACGCAGTATTTT	CASSPQPPGLTDTQYF
TRBD1	19	TRBV18	NA	TRBJ1-5	TGTGCCAGCTCACCGACCCGGACAGGCTCCAATAGAGACCATCAGCCCCAGCATTTT	CASSPTRTGSNRDHQPQHF
NA	13	TRBV27	NA	TRBJ1-5	TGTGCCAGCAGTGCCATCGGCAATCAGCCCCAGCATTTT	CASSAIGNQPQHF